These T cell receptor beta chains were read from a single sample in a study of blood T cells in healthy people across ages. TCRdb reprocessed the 5' RACE reads with MiXCR, giving one entry per CDR3 protein. The sample comprises over 600,000 distinct CDR3 sequences, about 21% of which are singletons, and roughly 3.4% rests with the top ten. The sequencing input was blood. Receptors were obtained from a man aged 65 to 85 in good health. Each CDR3 is given with its conserved first and last residue. A D gene is named only where the DNA matches it firmly. Clone size is shown for a subset of rows, as once, few, many or a class of expanded clone.

size	V	D	length	J	CDR3	DNA
.	TRBV9	.	15	TRBJ2-3	CASSVVGSVEDTQYF	TGTGCCAGCAGCGTAGTAGGCAGTGTTGAAGATACGCAGTATTTT
.	TRBV6-5	.	14	TRBJ2-5	CASSNPGLQETQYF	TGTGCCAGCAGTAACCCGGGGCTTCAAGAGACCCAGTACTTC
.	TRBV12-3/TRBV12-4	TRBD2	15	TRBJ2-1	CASSWGGSLYNEQFF	TGTGCCAGCAGTTGGGGCGGGAGTCTCTACAATGAGCAGTTCTTC
few	TRBV6-1	.	13	TRBJ2-3	CASSALDQDTQYF	TGTGCCAGCAGTGCCTTGGACCAAGATACGCAGTATTTT
.	TRBV7-2	TRBD1	14	TRBJ1-2	CASSSQGQGNGYTF	TGTGCCAGCAGCTCTCAGGGACAGGGTAATGGCTACACCTTC
.	TRBV7-2	.	15	TRBJ2-5	CASSLAKGLVPTQYF	TGTGCCAGCAGCTTAGCGAAGGGGCTGGTGCCGACCCAGTACTTC
.	TRBV7-2	.	11	TRBJ1-2	CASSFGSGYTF	TGTGCCAGCAGCTTTGGGAGTGGCTACACCTTC
.	TRBV7-2	.	15	TRBJ2-1	CASSSGRDTLNEQFF	TGTGCCAGCAGCTCCGGCAGGGATACCTTGAATGAGCAGTTCTTC
few	TRBV6-2/TRBV6-3	.	14	TRBJ1-1	CASSYSPSNTEAFF	TGTGCCAGCAGTTACTCCCCCTCTAACACTGAAGCTTTCTTT
few	TRBV5-1	TRBD1	15	TRBJ2-2	CASSSLGQGDGELFF	TGCGCCAGCAGCTCGTTGGGACAGGGGGACGGGGAGCTGTTTTTT
few	TRBV27	TRBD2	15	TRBJ2-1	CASSLLAGGEYEQFF	TGTGCCAGCAGTCTACTAGCGGGAGGAGAGTATGAGCAGTTCTTC
few	TRBV7-2	.	13	TRBJ1-1	CASSREQNTEAFF	TGTGCCAGCAGCCGAGAACAAAACACTGAAGCTTTCTTT
few	TRBV7-3	.	13	TRBJ2-1	CASSIDSNNEQFF	TGTGCCAGCAGCATCGACTCGAACAATGAGCAGTTCTTC
few	TRBV6-2/TRBV6-3	.	15	TRBJ2-3	CASSLTVLAGDTQYF	TGTGCCAGCAGCCTAACGGTGTTAGCAGGAGATACGCAGTATTTT
.	TRBV28	TRBD1	17	TRBJ2-2	CASSLLTGRPNTGELFF	TGTGCCAGCAGTTTACTGACAGGGCGGCCGAACACCGGGGAGCTGTTTTTT
few	TRBV4-1	.	16	TRBJ2-3	CASSQGAYTSTDTQYF	TGCGCCAGCAGCCAAGGGGCTTACACTAGCACAGATACGCAGTATTTT
.	TRBV6-2/TRBV6-3	.	16	TRBJ2-7	CASSYSPQPPTNEQYF	TGTGCCAGCAGTTACTCGCCACAACCCCCCACCAACGAGCAGTACTTC
.	TRBV28	.	16	TRBJ2-1	CASSLIGGAAYNEQFF	TGTGCCAGCAGTTTGATCGGCGGGGCCGCCTACAATGAGCAGTTCTTC
few	TRBV11-2	TRBD1	15	TRBJ2-3	CASSSGQAYTDTQYF	TGTGCCAGCAGCTCGGGACAGGCTTACACAGATACGCAGTATTTT
.	TRBV28	.	14	TRBJ2-7	CASSEKGGPYEQYF	TGTGCCAGCAGTGAAAAGGGAGGTCCCTACGAGCAGTACTTC
many	TRBV28	.	15	TRBJ2-5	CASREGGKGMETQYF	TGTGCCAGCAGAGAAGGCGGGAAGGGCATGGAGACCCAGTACTTC
.	TRBV20-1	TRBD2	15	TRBJ2-3	CSALEPSGTADTQYF	TGCAGTGCCCTGGAGCCTAGCGGGACAGCAGATACGCAGTATTTT
many	TRBV12-3/TRBV12-4	.	13	TRBJ2-1	CASSLATGNEQFF	TGTGCCAGCAGTTTAGCCACAGGGAATGAGCAGTTCTTC
few	TRBV12-3/TRBV12-4	.	15	TRBJ2-1	CASSTFGGPYNEQFF	TGTGCCAGCAGTACTTTTGGAGGGCCCTACAATGAGCAGTTCTTC
few	TRBV3-1	.	14	TRBJ2-1	CASSQARDSNEQFF	TGTGCCAGCAGCCAAGCCCGGGACTCCAATGAGCAGTTCTTC
few	TRBV20-1	.	14	TRBJ2-3	CSAKEMASTDTQYF	TGCAGTGCGAAAGAGATGGCTAGCACAGATACGCAGTATTTT
.	TRBV29-1	TRBD2	13	TRBJ2-1	CSVITGGNNEQFF	TGCAGCGTTATAACGGGGGGGAACAATGAGCAGTTCTTC
few	TRBV11-2	TRBD2	16	TRBJ2-1	CASSAQGLLGANEQFF	TGTGCCAGCAGCGCCCAGGGACTACTAGGGGCCAATGAGCAGTTCTTC
.	TRBV20-1	.	12	TRBJ2-1	CSASAPPNEQFF	TGCAGTGCTAGCGCTCCACCGAATGAGCAGTTCTTC
few	TRBV7-3	TRBD1	15	TRBJ2-3	CASSSTGTNTDTQYF	TGTGCCAGCAGCTCGACAGGGACCAACACAGATACGCAGTATTTT
few	TRBV18	.	13	TRBJ2-5	CASLRITKETQYF	TGTGCCAGCTTGAGAATAACAAAAGAGACCCAGTACTTC
few	TRBV19	.	15	TRBJ1-4	CASKGIQQFNEKLFF	TGTGCCAGTAAGGGGATACAGCAATTTAATGAAAAACTGTTTTTT
few	TRBV7-2	TRBD2	17	TRBJ2-1	CASSSPLAGGWNNEQFF	TGTGCCAGCAGCTCCCCACTAGCGGGAGGGTGGAACAATGAGCAGTTCTTC
.	TRBV20-1	.	13	TRBJ2-7	CSAKPGHLYEQYF	TGCAGTGCAAAACCGGGACATCTATACGAGCAGTACTTC
.	TRBV10-3	TRBD2	20	TRBJ2-7	CAISESTAGLAESFSYEQYF	TGTGCCATCAGTGAGTCGACTGCGGGACTAGCGGAAAGTTTCTCCTACGAGCAGTACTTC
.	TRBV24-1	.	17	TRBJ2-5	CATSDLDLLGGRGTQYF	TGTGCCACCAGTGATTTGGATTTGCTGGGGGGGCGCGGGACCCAGTACTTC
.	TRBV2	.	15	TRBJ2-3	CASSLGTVSTDTQYF	TGTGCCAGCAGTTTGGGGACGGTTAGCACAGATACGCAGTATTTT
few	TRBV28	.	12	TRBJ2-5	CASSRGWETQYF	TGTGCCAGCAGCCGAGGGTGGGAGACCCAGTACTTC
.	TRBV7-9	TRBD1	12	TRBJ2-7	CASHRTGGEQYF	TGTGCCAGCCACCGGACAGGGGGTGAGCAGTACTTC
.	TRBV7-2	TRBD2	18	TRBJ2-7	CASSLVPPGLAESYEQYF	TGTGCCAGCAGCTTAGTCCCACCGGGACTAGCGGAATCCTACGAGCAGTACTTC
.	TRBV24-1	.	12	TRBJ2-5	CATSDSEETQYF	TGTGCCACCAGTGACTCAGAAGAGACCCAGTACTTC
.	TRBV7-2	.	12	TRBJ2-1	CASGSYFNEQFF	TGTGCCAGCGGCTCCTACTTCAATGAGCAGTTCTTC
.	TRBV28	.	15	TRBJ1-1	CASSSPGGTNTEAFF	TGTGCCAGCAGTTCCCCGGGGGGCACGAACACTGAAGCTTTCTTT